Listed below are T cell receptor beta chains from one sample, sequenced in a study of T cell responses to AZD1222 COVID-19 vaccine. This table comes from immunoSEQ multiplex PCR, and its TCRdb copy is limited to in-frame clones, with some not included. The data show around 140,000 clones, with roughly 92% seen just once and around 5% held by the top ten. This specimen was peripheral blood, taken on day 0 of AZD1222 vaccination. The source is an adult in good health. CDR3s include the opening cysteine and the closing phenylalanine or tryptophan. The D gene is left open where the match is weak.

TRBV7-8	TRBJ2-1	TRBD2	CASSQTSGSNEQFF
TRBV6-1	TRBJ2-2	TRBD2	CASSVVAGGTGELFF
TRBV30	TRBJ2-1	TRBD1	CASGTAKSEQFF
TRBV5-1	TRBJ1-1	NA	CASSFNTEAFF
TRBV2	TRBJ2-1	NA	CASVSGSYNEQFF
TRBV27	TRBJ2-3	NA	CASSFGGQRDTQYF
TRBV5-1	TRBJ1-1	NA	CASSGGVTEAFF
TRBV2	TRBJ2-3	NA	CASNFWIDRAETDTQYF
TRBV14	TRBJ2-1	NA	CASSRGTADEQFF
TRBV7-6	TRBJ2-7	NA	CASSLETGQHEQYF
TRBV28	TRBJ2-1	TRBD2	CAHRGSSYNEQFF
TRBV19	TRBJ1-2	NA	CASSIGRRWDGYTF
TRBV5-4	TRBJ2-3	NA	CASSPPQGDTQYF
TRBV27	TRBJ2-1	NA	CASSPVTGYDEQFF
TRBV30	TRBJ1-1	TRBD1	CAWKRDRGSTEAFF
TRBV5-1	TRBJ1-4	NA	CASSFRVVNEKLFF
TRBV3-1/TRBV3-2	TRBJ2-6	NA	CASSLYGGVSSGANVLTF
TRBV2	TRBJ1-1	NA	CASSSQVAQMNTEAFF
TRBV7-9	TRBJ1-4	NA	CASSSNRGVTNEKLFF
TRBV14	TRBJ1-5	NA	CASSHFGRNQPQHF
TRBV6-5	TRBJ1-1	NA	CASSPTMNTEAFF
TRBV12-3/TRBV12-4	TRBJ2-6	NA	CASRGSGANVLTF
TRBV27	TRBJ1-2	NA	CASSPSGARGYTF
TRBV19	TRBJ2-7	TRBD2	CASSMVWLAGAYEQYF